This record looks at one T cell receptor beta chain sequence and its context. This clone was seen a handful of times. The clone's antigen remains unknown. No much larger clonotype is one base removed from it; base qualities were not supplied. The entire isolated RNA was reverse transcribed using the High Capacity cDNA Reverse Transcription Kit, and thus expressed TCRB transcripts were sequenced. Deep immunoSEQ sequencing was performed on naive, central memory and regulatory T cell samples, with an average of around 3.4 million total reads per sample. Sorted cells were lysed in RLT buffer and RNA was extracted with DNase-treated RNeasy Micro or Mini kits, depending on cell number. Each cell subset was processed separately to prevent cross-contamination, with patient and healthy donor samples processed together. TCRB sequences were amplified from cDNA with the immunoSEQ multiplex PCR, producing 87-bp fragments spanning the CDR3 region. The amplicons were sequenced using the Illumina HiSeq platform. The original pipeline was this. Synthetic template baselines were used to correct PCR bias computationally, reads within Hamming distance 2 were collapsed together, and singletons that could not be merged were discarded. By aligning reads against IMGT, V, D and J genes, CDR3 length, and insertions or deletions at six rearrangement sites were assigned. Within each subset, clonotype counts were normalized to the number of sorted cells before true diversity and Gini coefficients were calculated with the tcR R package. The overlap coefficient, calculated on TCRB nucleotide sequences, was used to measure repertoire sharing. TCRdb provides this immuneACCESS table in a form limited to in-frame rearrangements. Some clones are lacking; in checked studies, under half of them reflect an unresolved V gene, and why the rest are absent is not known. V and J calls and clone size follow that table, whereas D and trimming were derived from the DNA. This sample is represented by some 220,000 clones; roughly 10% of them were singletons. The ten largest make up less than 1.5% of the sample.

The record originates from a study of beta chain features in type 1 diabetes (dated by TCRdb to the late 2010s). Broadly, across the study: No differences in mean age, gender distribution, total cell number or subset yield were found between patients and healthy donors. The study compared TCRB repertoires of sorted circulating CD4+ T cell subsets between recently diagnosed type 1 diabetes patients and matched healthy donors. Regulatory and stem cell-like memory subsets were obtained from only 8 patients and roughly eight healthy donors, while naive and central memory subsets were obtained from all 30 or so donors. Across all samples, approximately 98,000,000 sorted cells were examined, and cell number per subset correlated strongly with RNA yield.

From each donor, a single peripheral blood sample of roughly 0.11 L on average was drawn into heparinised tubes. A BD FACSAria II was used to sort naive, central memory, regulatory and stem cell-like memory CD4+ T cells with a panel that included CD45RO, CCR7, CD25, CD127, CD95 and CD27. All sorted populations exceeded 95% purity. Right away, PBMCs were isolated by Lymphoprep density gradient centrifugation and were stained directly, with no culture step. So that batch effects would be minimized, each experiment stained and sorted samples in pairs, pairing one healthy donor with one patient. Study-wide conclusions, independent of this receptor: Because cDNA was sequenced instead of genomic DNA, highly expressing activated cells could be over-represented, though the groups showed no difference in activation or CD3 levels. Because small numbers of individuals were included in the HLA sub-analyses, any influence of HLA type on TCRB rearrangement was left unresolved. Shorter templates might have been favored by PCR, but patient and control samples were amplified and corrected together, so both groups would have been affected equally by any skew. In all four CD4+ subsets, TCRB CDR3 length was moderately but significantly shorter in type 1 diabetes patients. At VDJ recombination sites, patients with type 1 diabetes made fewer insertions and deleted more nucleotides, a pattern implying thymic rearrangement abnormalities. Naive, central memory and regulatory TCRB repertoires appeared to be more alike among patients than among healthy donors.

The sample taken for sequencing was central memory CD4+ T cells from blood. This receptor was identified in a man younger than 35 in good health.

The bases are TGTGCCAGCAGCCTCGAGGGGGACGTCTCCTACGAGCAGTACTTC. It translates as CASSLEGDVSYEQYF. The chain is assembled from TRBV9 and TRBJ2-7; TRBD1 is perhaps the D gene, given 6 matching bases. V drops 4 bases and J drops 0 bases, leaving 14 bases in between. Measured from the cysteine to the phenylalanine, the CDR3 is 15 residues long. Solely the CDR3 DNA is kept, with 45 bases framed from the first base. As encoded in the germline V gene, CDR1 is SGDLS while CDR2 is YYNGEE.